A selection of T cell receptor beta chains follows, all from one sample in a study of blood T cell repertoires in COVID-19. Profiling relied on immunoSEQ multiplex PCR, and the TCRdb table lists in-frame clones only, not all of them. Found here are 200,000 to 300,000 clones, roughly 87% of them singletons; the top ten hold around 3.3%. Sequenced sample: peripheral blood. Source of these receptors: a man aged 18 to 35 with active or convalescent COVID-19. The CDR3 runs from the conserved cysteine through the conserved F or W. Fields, in order: clone size, V gene, CDR3 length, D gene, J gene, CDR3 protein, CDR3 DNA. D genes are given only for firm matches. A clone size is listed for some rows: how often the clone was seen (once, few, many), or a class if it is expanded.

>.|TRBV7-8|15|TRBD1|TRBJ1-2
CASSLWGQAFYGYTF
TGTGCCAGCAGCCTATGGGGACAGGCCTTCTATGGCTACACCTTC
>.|TRBV15|15|TRBD1|TRBJ1-6
CATRPRGTGGSPLHF
TGTGCCACCAGACCACGGGGGACAGGGGGTTCACCCCTCCACTTT
>.|TRBV29-1|16|TRBD2|TRBJ2-5
CSISLASGRAGETQYF
TGCAGCATCTCACTAGCTAGCGGGAGGGCCGGGGAGACCCAGTACTTC
>once|TRBV28|15|.|TRBJ2-2
CASMNSGRLTGELFF
TGTGCCAGCATGAATAGCGGCCGCCTCACCGGGGAGCTGTTTTTT
>.|TRBV9|17|.|TRBJ1-4
CASSVDHSIRKYEKLFF
TGTGCCAGCAGCGTAGACCATTCTATCAGGAAGTATGAAAAACTGTTTTTT
>.|TRBV5-1|14|.|TRBJ2-7
CASSTGQASYEQYF
TGCGCCAGCAGCACCGGACAAGCCTCCTACGAGCAGTACTTC
>.|TRBV4-3|15|.|TRBJ2-1
CASSQEVLTENEQFF
TGCGCCAGCAGCCAAGAAGTCCTTACAGAAAATGAGCAGTTCTTC
>.|TRBV7-2|15|.|TRBJ1-2
CASSRVGQLNYGYTF
TGTGCCAGCAGCAGGGTCGGACAGTTGAACTATGGCTACACCTTC
>.|TRBV25-1|14|.|TRBJ1-4
CASEGTKLGEKLFF
TGTGCCAGCGAAGGAACCAAGCTAGGCGAAAAACTGTTTTTT
>.|TRBV6-5|14|TRBD1|TRBJ2-3
CASSLQGAADTQYF
TGTGCCAGCAGCCTACAGGGGGCGGCGGATACGCAGTATTTT
>.|TRBV28|12|.|TRBJ1-6
CASSLERAILHF
TGTGCCAGCAGTTTAGAACGCGCGATACTCCACTTT
>.|TRBV7-2|17|TRBD1|TRBJ2-2
CASSRTGVGWDTGELFF
TGTGCCAGCAGCCGTACAGGGGTGGGATGGGACACCGGGGAGCTGTTTTTT
>.|TRBV28|14|.|TRBJ2-7
CASRIGSGRNEQYF
TGTGCCAGCAGAATCGGGAGCGGACGTAACGAGCAGTACTTC
>.|TRBV10-2|16|TRBD1|TRBJ1-3
CASRGGQGLSGNTIYF
TGCGCCAGCAGGGGGGGACAGGGGTTGAGTGGAAACACCATATATTTT
>.|TRBV28|14|.|TRBJ1-1
CASSRKLGGTEAFF
TGTGCCAGCAGCCGAAAACTGGGAGGAACTGAAGCTTTCTTT
>.|TRBV28|15|.|TRBJ2-5
CASSWGFGGQETQYF
TGTGCCAGCAGTTGGGGGTTCGGGGGACAAGAGACCCAGTACTTC
>.|TRBV2|16|.|TRBJ1-6
CASSVPAGGLFTPLHF
TGTGCCAGCAGTGTCCCGGCCGGGGGGTTATTTACACCCCTCCACTTT
>.|TRBV28|12|.|TRBJ1-2
CASSLSDYGYTF
TGTGCCAGCAGTTTGTCGGACTATGGCTACACCTTC
>.|TRBV12-3/TRBV12-4|12|.|TRBJ1-1
CASRYSYTEAFF
TGTGCCAGCAGGTACAGCTACACTGAAGCTTTCTTT
>.|TRBV13|15|.|TRBJ2-7
CASSLRGEVIYEQYF
TGTGCCAGCAGCTTACGGGGAGAGGTGATCTACGAGCAGTACTTC
>.|TRBV5-1|14|.|TRBJ2-1
CASSGRLGYNEQFF
TGCGCCAGCTCCGGGAGACTAGGTTACAATGAGCAGTTCTTC
>.|TRBV15|15|.|TRBJ2-2
CATGRTGFDTGELFF
TGTGCCACCGGAAGAACAGGGTTTGATACCGGGGAGCTGTTTTTT
>.|TRBV28|14|.|TRBJ2-7
CASGLSGGTYEQYF
TGTGCCAGCGGGTTATCCGGAGGAACCTACGAGCAGTACTTC
>.|TRBV10-3|16|TRBD2|TRBJ2-5
CAISDPQRGSQETQYF
TGTGCCATCAGTGACCCACAGCGGGGGTCCCAAGAGACCCAGTACTTC
>.|TRBV6-2/TRBV6-3|17|TRBD1|TRBJ1-1
CASSYASGQGANTEAFF
TGTGCCAGCAGTTATGCATCGGGACAGGGGGCTAACACTGAAGCTTTCTTT
>.|TRBV5-6|17|.|TRBJ1-5
CASSLSGQRYDYQPQHF
TGTGCCAGCAGCTTGTCGGGACAAAGGTACGACTATCAGCCCCAGCATTTT
>.|TRBV7-3|14|.|TRBJ1-1
CASSLVRVNTEAFF
TGTGCCAGCAGCTTAGTTCGAGTGAACACTGAAGCTTTCTTT
>once|TRBV7-2|15|TRBD1|TRBJ2-7
CASSRTGLPPYEQYF
TGTGCCAGCAGCCGGACAGGGCTCCCTCCCTACGAGCAGTACTTC
>.|TRBV28|14|TRBD1|TRBJ1-2
CASSSRTGRGGYTF
TGTGCCAGCAGTTCTAGGACAGGGAGGGGTGGCTACACCTTC
>.|TRBV6-5|15|.|TRBJ1-3
CASSYSVTYGNTIYF
TGTGCCAGCAGTTACTCGGTGACATACGGAAACACCATATATTTT
>.|TRBV19|10|.|TRBJ1-5
CARPGKPQHF
TGTGCTCGGCCGGGTAAGCCCCAGCATTTT
>.|TRBV7-3|16|TRBD2|TRBJ2-7
CASSRAGGLAGVEQYF
TGTGCCAGCAGCCGTGCGGGGGGACTAGCGGGAGTGGAGCAGTACTTC
>few|TRBV30|13|TRBD1|TRBJ2-7
CAWGPTGQYEQYF
TGTGCCTGGGGCCCGACAGGGCAATACGAGCAGTACTTC
>.|TRBV7-2|17|TRBD2|TRBJ2-3
CASSLSGLAGRGGTQYF
TGTGCCAGCAGCTTATCGGGACTAGCGGGAAGGGGGGGTACGCAGTATTTT
>.|TRBV19|15|TRBD1|TRBJ1-4
CASSIGRGRNEKLFF
TGTGCCAGTAGTATAGGCAGGGGGCGTAATGAAAAACTGTTTTTT
>.|TRBV13|16|.|TRBJ1-1
CASSLAPAGANTEAFF
TGTGCCAGCAGCTTAGCCCCGGCAGGGGCAAACACTGAAGCTTTCTTT
>.|TRBV10-2|14|.|TRBJ1-4
CASSEEAQGWKLFF
TGCGCCAGCAGTGAAGAGGCCCAGGGATGGAAACTGTTTTTT
>.|TRBV13|13|.|TRBJ1-4
CASSLRGGVKLFF
TGTGCCAGCAGCTTGCGTGGGGGCGTAAAACTGTTTTTT
>.|TRBV24-1|18|.|TRBJ2-1
CATSDSSPGESSYNEQFF
TGTGCCACCAGTGATTCCTCGCCGGGAGAAAGCTCCTACAATGAGCAGTTCTTC
>.|TRBV24-1|16|TRBD1|TRBJ1-6
CATSEPQGANNSPLHF
TGTGCCACCAGTGAACCACAGGGGGCTAATAATTCACCCCTCCACTTT
>.|TRBV5-1|16|TRBD2|TRBJ2-1
CASSLLAGGIYNEQFF
TGCGCCAGCAGCCTCCTAGCGGGGGGGATTTACAATGAGCAGTTCTTC
>.|TRBV28|21|TRBD1|TRBJ2-4
CASSPGYGGTGGDLAKNIQYF
TGTGCCAGCAGCCCCGGGTACGGGGGGACAGGGGGTGACCTAGCCAAAAACATTCAGTACTTC
>.|TRBV30|13|.|TRBJ1-1
CAWSVQVNTEAFF
TGTGCCTGGAGTGTACAGGTGAACACTGAAGCTTTCTTT
>.|TRBV4-3|15|.|TRBJ1-2
CASSQVPGTGYGYTF
TGCGCCAGCAGCCAAGTCCCCGGGACTGGCTATGGCTACACCTTC
>.|TRBV6-2/TRBV6-3|18|.|TRBJ2-1
CASSYDLWSGYIYDEQFF
TGTGCCAGCAGTTACGACCTCTGGAGCGGGTACATCTACGATGAGCAGTTCTTC
>.|TRBV30|14|.|TRBJ1-5
CAWGLTGLYQPQHF
TGTGCCTGGGGACTAACAGGGCTTTATCAGCCCCAGCATTTT
>.|TRBV2|17|TRBD2|TRBJ2-7
CASSLRVAGGQGYEQYF
TGTGCCAGCAGCTTGAGAGTAGCGGGAGGGCAAGGGTACGAGCAGTACTTC
>.|TRBV30|14|.|TRBJ2-1
CAWMKGTGDNEQFF
TGTGCCTGGATGAAGGGGACTGGGGACAATGAGCAGTTCTTC
>.|TRBV10-3|12|.|TRBJ2-7
CATKTSNHEQYF
TGTGCCACCAAGACTAGTAACCACGAGCAGTACTTC
>.|TRBV11-2|17|TRBD2|TRBJ2-5
CASSFSTSGKSQETQYF
TGTGCCAGCAGCTTTTCTACTAGCGGGAAGAGCCAAGAGACCCAGTACTTC
>.|TRBV3-1/TRBV3-2|16|.|TRBJ1-5
CASSPQGQGSNQPQHF
TGTGCCAGCAGCCCTCAAGGGCAGGGATCAAATCAGCCCCAGCATTTT
>.|TRBV13|13|.|TRBJ1-1
CASSLSWNTEAFF
TGTGCCAGCAGCTTATCATGGAACACTGAAGCTTTCTTT